This TCR beta chain was documented in a study of immune evolution from preneoplasia to lung adenocarcinoma. Generated by immunoSEQ multiplex PCR, the TCRdb table keeps only in-frame clones and is missing some. The repertoire holds 25,000 to 30,000 clones, with approximately 69% as singletons. This clone was seen only a few times. Patients had resection in Japan or China between 2014 and 2017. The germline CDR1 and CDR2 sequences are SGDLS and YYNGEE. There are 16 residues in the CDR3. V trimming: 0 bases; J trimming: 6 bases; junction bases outside the gene matches: 7. The J gene is TRBJ2-2, the V gene TRBV9, with 8 bases identical to TRBD1. Sample: FFPE invasive lung adenocarcinoma tissue. The TCR sequence derives from a person between 60 and 69 years old with invasive lung adenocarcinoma. Some clones in this sample may be carry-over from other donors' samples. The CDR3 protein is CASSVGTGSMSGELFF. The DNA for the CDR3 is TGTGCCAGCAGCGTAGGGACAGGGTCCATGTCCGGGGAGCTGTTTTTT.